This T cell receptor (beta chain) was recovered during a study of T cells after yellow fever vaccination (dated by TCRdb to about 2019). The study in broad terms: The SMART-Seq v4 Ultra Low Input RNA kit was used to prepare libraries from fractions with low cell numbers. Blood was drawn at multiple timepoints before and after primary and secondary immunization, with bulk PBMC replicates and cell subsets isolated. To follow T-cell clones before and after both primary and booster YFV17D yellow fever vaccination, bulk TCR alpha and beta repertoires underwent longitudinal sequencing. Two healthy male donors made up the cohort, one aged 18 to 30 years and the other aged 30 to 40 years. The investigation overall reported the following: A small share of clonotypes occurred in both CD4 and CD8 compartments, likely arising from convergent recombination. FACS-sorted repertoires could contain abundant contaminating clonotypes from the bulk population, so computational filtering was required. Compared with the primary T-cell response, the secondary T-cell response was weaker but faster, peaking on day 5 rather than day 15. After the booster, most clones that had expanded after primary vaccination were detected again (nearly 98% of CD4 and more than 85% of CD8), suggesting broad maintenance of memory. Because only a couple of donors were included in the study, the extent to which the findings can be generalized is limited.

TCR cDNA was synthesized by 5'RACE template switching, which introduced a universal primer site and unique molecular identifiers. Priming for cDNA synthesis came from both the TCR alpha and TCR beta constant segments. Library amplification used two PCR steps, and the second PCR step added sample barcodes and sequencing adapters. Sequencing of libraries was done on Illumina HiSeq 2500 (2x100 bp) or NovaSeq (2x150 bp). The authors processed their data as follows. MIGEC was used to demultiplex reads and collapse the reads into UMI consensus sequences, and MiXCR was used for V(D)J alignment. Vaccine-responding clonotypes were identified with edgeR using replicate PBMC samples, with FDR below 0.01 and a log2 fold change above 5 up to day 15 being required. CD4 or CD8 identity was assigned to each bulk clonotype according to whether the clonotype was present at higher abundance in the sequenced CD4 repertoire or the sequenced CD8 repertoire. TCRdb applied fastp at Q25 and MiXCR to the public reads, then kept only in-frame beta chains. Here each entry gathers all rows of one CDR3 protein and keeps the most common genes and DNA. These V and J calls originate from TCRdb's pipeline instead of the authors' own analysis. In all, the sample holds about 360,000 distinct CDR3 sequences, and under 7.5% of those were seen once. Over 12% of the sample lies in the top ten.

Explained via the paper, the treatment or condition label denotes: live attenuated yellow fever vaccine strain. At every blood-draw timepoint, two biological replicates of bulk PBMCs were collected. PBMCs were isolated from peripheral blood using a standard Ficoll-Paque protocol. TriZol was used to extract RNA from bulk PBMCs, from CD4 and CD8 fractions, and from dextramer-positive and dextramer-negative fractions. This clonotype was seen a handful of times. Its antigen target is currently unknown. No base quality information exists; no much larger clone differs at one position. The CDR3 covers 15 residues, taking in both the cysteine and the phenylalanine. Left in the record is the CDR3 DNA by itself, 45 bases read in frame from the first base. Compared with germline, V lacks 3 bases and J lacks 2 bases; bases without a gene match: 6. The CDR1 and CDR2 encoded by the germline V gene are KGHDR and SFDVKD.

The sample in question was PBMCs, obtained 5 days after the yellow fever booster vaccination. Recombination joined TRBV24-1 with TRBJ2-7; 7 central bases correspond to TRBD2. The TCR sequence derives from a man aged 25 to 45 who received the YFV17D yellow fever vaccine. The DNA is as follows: TGTGCCACCAGTGATCAACGGGGGGACCCCTACGAGCAGTACTTC. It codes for CATSDQRGDPYEQYF.